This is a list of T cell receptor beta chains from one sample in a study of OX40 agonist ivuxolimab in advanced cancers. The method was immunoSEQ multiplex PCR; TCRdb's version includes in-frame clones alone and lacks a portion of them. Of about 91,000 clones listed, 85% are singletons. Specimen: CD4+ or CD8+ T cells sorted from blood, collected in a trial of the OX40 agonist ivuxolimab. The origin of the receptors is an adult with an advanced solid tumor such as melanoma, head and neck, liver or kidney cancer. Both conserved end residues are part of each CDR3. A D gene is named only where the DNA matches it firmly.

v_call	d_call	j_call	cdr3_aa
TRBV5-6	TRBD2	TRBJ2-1	CASTLVASGTSYNEQFF
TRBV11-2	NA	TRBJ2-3	CASSLRQGIRDTQYF
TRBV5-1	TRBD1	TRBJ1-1	CASSLAGTGVTEAFF
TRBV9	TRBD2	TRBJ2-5	CASSVASGERQETQYF
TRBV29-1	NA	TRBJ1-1	CSVSQGGGEAFF
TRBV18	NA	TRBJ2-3	CASSPIPSTDTQYF
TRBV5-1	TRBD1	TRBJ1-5	CASSPTGIGSFSNQPQHF
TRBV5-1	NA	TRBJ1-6	CASSLGSPNSPLHF
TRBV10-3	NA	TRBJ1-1	CAISVDMNTEAFF
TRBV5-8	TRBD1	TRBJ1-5	CASSLGQGAAQPQHF
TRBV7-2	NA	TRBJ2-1	CASSLVASWRTNEQFF
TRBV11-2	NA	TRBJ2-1	CASSLVGVGNEQFF
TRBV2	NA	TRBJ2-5	CASRYWETQYF
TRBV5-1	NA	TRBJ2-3	CASSSTGRGTDTQYF
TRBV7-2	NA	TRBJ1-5	CASSLMERQPQHF
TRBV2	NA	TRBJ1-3	CASSTDGTSGNTIYF
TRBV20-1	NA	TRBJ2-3	CSDVIADTQYF
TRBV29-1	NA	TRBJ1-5	CTNTAPRRGDQPQHF
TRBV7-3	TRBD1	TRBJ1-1	CASSPMGQGVAEAFF
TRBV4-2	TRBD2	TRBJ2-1	CASSQESPRTSRYNEQFF
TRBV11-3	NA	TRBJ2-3	CASGVGSGSQYF
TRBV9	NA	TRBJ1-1	CASSRRGDGTEAFF
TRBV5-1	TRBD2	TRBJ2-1	CASSSTARRTSGQDNEQFF
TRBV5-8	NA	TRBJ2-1	CASSLRPYNEQFF
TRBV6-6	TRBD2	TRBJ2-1	CASSYTRGGFDEQFF
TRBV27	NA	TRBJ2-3	CASTTGLHTQYF
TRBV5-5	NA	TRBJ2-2	CASSRIPRDTGELFF
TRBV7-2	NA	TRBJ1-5	CASSLRRGTRQPQHF
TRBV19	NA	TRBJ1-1	CASRPWGQLGTEAFF
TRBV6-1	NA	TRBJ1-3	CASSAGTISGNTIYF
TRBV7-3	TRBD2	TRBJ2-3	CASSYGSSGSTDTQYF
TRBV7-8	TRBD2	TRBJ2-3	CASSLIGALSGGTDTQYF
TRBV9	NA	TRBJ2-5	CASSVGYQETQYF